This T cell receptor (beta chain) was retrieved from a study of shared clonotypes between healthy human individuals. All participating donors were Caucasian adults from Nashville, Tennessee. The assay was immunoSEQ multiplex PCR, and TCRdb's table has in-frame clones only and misses some. The sample holds about 2.4 million clones, approximately 90% seen once. The CDR3 is 15 amino acids. The V end lost 5 bases, the J end lost 2 bases, and 16 bases lay between the germline ends. In germline, CDR1 is MNHNS, CDR2 SASEGT. The rearrangement joins TRBV6-1 to TRBJ2-7; maybe TRBD1 (6 bases). Sequencing used naive CD4+ T cells sorted from blood. The subset was: CD45RA+ positively selected. The TCR sequence derives from a man younger than 35 in good health. Here the CDR3 DNA reads TGTGCCAGCAGTCCCCAGACAGGAATCGCCTACGAGCAGTACTTC. This sequence encodes CASSPQTGIAYEQYF.